The next 26 T cell receptor beta chains were all read from a single sample in a study of T-cell memory formation after mild COVID-19. One entry per CDR3 protein results from TCRdb running MiXCR on the 5' RACE reads. The sample lists 200,000 to 300,000 distinct CDR3 sequences, 16% occurring once. Sequenced: PBMCs or a T cell subset sorted from them (not recorded which). Receptors were obtained from a man aged 18 to 29 who had mild COVID-19 (a few samples of this study predate the infection). Cell type and time point are not known.

This clonotype was observed a handful of times. The rearrangement joins TRBV20-1 to TRBJ2-3; no reliable D call. V was cut by 1 base and J by 2 bases, with 7 bases left in between. CDR1 DFQATT and CDR2 SNEGSKA come from the germline V gene (reference sequence). CDR3 length equals 13 residues. For the CDR3, the DNA is TGCAGTGCTAGAGTCGGAGCCACAGATACGCAGTATTTT. Protein: CSARVGATDTQYF.

Ten or more counts support this clonotype. This chain joins TRBV27 and TRBJ2-1; TRBD2 matches 7 bases. The CDR3 is 18 amino acids. The V segment lost 0 bases and the J segment 4 bases; nucleotides outside the gene matches: 12. CDR1 MNHEY and CDR2 SMNVEV come from the germline V gene (reference sequence). The CDR3 loop reads CASSLSVPSGYLYNEQFF. The CDR3 nucleotides read TGTGCCAGCAGTTTATCGGTGCCTAGCGGATATCTATACAATGAGCAGTTCTTC.

This clonotype showed up many times. This chain connects TRBV28 to TRBJ2-7, with D unclear. CDR1 and CDR2 from the germline V gene are MDHEN and SYDVKM. This CDR3 comprises 13 residues. Between the trimmed V and J ends, which lost 3 bases and 3 bases, there was a span of 9 bases. CDR3 DNA: TGTGCCAGCAGTTTGGACGGTCTCTACGAGCAGTACTTC. As protein: CASSLDGLYEQYF.

The chain joins TRBV20-1 to TRBJ1-4, with D tentatively TRBD1 (5 bases). This CDR3 is 15 amino acids long. Trimming pared 3 bases from V and 5 bases from J, leaving 16 bases between. Germline lookup yields CDR1 DFQATT and CDR2 SNEGSKA (reference sequence). Here the CDR3 reads CSASYPHRGNEKLFF. The CDR3, as DNA: TGCAGTGCTAGTTACCCTCACCGGGGGAATGAAAAACTGTTTTTT.

This clonotype turned up a few times. CDR3 nucleotides: TGTGCCAGCAGCCAAGATAGCGGGGGGCTCTACAATGAGCAGTTCTTC. Its protein is CASSQDSGGLYNEQFF. The chain carries TRBV3-2 and TRBJ2-1; TRBD2 is taken as the D call from the table, unchecked against the DNA. TRBV3-2 is listed as a pseudogene. The CDR3 consists of 16 residues.

V usage is TRBV4-2 and J usage is TRBJ2-2, with 8 bases lining up with TRBD2. The CDR3 runs to 14 residues. Unmatched junction bases numbered 4, after V lost 2 bases and J lost 8 bases. Germline V lookup: CDR1 LGHNA, CDR2 YNFKEQ. This chain's CDR3 is CASSQSRGAGELFF. As DNA, the CDR3 is TGTGCCAGCAGCCAATCGCGGGGGGCGGGGGAGCTGTTTTTT.

This clonotype has only a few counts. V gene TRBV14 combines with J gene TRBJ2-1; 7 bases align to TRBD2. The CDR3 has 14 residues. CDR1 is SGHDN, CDR2 FVKESK, per germline. Trimming cost V 1 base and J 4 bases; bases outside gene matches: 1. The CDR3 reads CASSQAGGYNEQFF. CDR3 DNA sequence: TGTGCCAGCAGCCAAGCGGGGGGTTACAATGAGCAGTTCTTC.

The rearrangement links TRBV15 to TRBJ2-2; the match to TRBD2 covers 11 bases. Germline CDR1 reads LNHNV; CDR2 reads YYDKDF (reference sequence). The junction had 13 bases not matched to a gene; V was cut back by 0 bases and J by 7 bases. The CDR3 loop spans 19 amino acids. Here the CDR3 reads CATSRELAGGPRLGGELFF. The DNA for the CDR3 is TGTGCCACCAGCAGAGAATTAGCGGGGGGGCCTCGACTAGGCGGGGAGCTGTTTTTT.

This clonotype occurred many times. The chain joins TRBV7-8 to TRBJ2-7; D not certain. The germline V and J ends were trimmed by 1 base and 6 bases, with 10 bases remaining between them. The CDR3 has 13 residues. Looked up from germline, CDR1 is SGHVS and CDR2 is FQNEAQ. The CDR3 nucleotides are TGTGCCAGCAGCTTAGGTAGCATCGGCGAGCAGTACGTC. Translated, it gives CASSLGSIGEQYV.

This clonotype was seen a few times. The rearrangement links TRBV12-3 or TRBV12-4 to TRBJ2-3, with D possibly being TRBD1 (5 bases). CDR3 length: 15 residues. The V end was cut by 2 bases, the J end by 0 bases, with 9 bases between. CDR3 DNA sequence: TGTGCCAGCAGTTTATCGGCAGGGAGCACAGATACGCAGTATTTT. This sequence encodes CASSLSAGSTDTQYF.

This clonotype was counted a few times. The rearrangement uses TRBV7-9 and TRBJ2-3; 7 bases are a match to TRBD2. CDR3 size: 14 residues. Per germline, CDR1 SEHNR and CDR2 FQNEAQ (reference sequence). The V segment lost 2 bases and the J segment 6 bases; nucleotides outside the gene matches: 5. Written as DNA, the CDR3 is TGTGCCAGCAGCTTACCACCCGGGGGGGATACGCAGTATTTT. This translates into CASSLPPGGDTQYF.

The chain has TRBV7-9 and TRBJ1-1; possibly TRBD1 for D (5 bases). This CDR3 is built from 12 residues. The germline CDR1 and CDR2 sequences are SEHNR and FQNEAQ (reference sequence). The ends were cut back, 5 bases at V and 8 bases at J, with 12 bases in the middle. The CDR3 sequence is CASSRRSGEAFF. CDR3 DNA sequence: TGTGCCAGCAGCAGGCGCTCAGGGGAAGCTTTCTTT.

This rearrangement joins TRBV6-2 or TRBV6-3 to TRBJ2-7, with D tentatively TRBD2 (6 bases). Germline loops: CDR1 MNHEY, CDR2 SVGEGT. The V gene lost 6 bases and the J gene lost 0 bases, with 12 bases spanning the gap. CDR3 size: 14 residues. CDR3 residues: CASSLGGFSYEQYV. The CDR3 DNA is TGTGCCAGCAGCCTCGGAGGGTTCTCCTACGAGCAGTACGTC.

CDR3 DNA: TGTGCCAGCAGCCAATGGAGGGACGAAAACATTCAGTACTTC. Amino acids: CASSQWRDENIQYF. The J gene is TRBJ2-4, the V gene TRBV3-1; possible D gene TRBD2, 6 bases. The CDR3 loop spans 14 amino acids. The V gene lost 2 bases and the J gene lost 5 bases, with 10 bases spanning the gap. Germline V lookup: CDR1 LGHDT, CDR2 YNNKEL (reference sequence).

This clonotype was counted between two and nine times. Germline is not matched at one junction end, which may reflect a read error. J is TRBJ2-1 and V is TRBV12-3 or TRBV12-4; D may be TRBD2 (5 bases). This CDR3 spans 16 amino acids. For the CDR3, the DNA is TGTGCCAGCAGTCTTCTCCGAACGGACTCCAACAATGAGCAGTTCTTC. This codes for CASSLLRTDSNNEQFF.

The V call is TRBV30, the J call TRBJ2-1; D possibly corresponds to TRBD1 (6 bases). Trimming removed 0 bases at V and 5 bases at J, with 11 bases between. The CDR3 extends over 14 amino acids. Germline V gene lookup returns CDR1 GTSNPN and CDR2 SVGIG (reference sequence). In nucleotides, the CDR3 is TGTGCCTGGAGTGTACTTAGGACAGACAATGAGCAGTTCTTC. Protein product: CAWSVLRTDNEQFF. Complete variable domain (other parts from reference TRBV30 and TRBJ2-1): SQTIHQWPATLVQPVGSPLSLECTVEGTSNPNLYWYRQAAGRGLQLLFYSVGIGQISSEVPQNLSASRPQDRQFILSSKKLLLSDSGFYLCAWSVLRTDNEQFFGPGTRLTVL.

This sequence joins TRBV7-9 and TRBJ1-1; 7 bases agree with TRBD1. From germline, CDR1 is SEHNR and CDR2 FQNEAQ (reference sequence). This CDR3 has 13 residues. After removal of 5 bases from V and 6 bases from J, the junction contained 6 bases not matched to a gene. CDR3 coding DNA: TGTGCCAGCAGCGGTGTTACAGGGGCTGAAGCTTTCTTT. Translation gives CASSGVTGAEAFF.

The chain has TRBV4-3 and TRBJ2-3; the D gene is possibly TRBD1 (6 bases). The CDR3 runs 14 residues. The germline CDR1 and CDR2 sequences are LGHNA and YSLEER. V dropped 3 bases and J dropped 2 bases, with 9 bases sitting between them. The CDR3 region has the DNA TGCGCCAGCAGCCAGGGGGCGAACACAGATACGCAGTATTTT. As protein: CASSQGANTDTQYF.

The chain is built from TRBV28 and TRBJ2-1; D tentatively fits TRBD1 or TRBD2 (5 bases each). V lost 6 bases and J 0 bases, leaving 15 bases between the germline ends. This CDR3 comprises 16 residues. CDR1 and CDR2 from the germline V gene are MDHEN and SYDVKM. DNA of the CDR3: TGTGCCAGCAGGCTTACAGGACTGAACTCCTACAATGAGCAGTTCTTC. Translated, it gives CASRLTGLNSYNEQFF.

This clonotype was observed a single time. The chain recombines TRBV12-3 or TRBV12-4 with TRBJ1-2; unclear D gene. This CDR3 is 13 amino acids long. The germline V and J ends were trimmed by 2 bases and 4 bases, with 8 bases remaining between them. The CDR3 spells CASSLLIGYGYTF. The DNA of the CDR3 is TGTGCCAGCAGTTTACTAATCGGCTATGGCTACACCTTC.

The rearrangement joins TRBV5-1 to TRBJ2-2; weak D call: TRBD2 (6 bases). In germline, CDR1 is SGHRS, CDR2 YFSETQ. Trimming took off 4 bases at V and 1 base at J, with 20 bases between the two ends. This CDR3 has 18 amino acids. The CDR3 DNA reads TGCGCCAGCAGCCCCTTCGTGGGGGGTGCAGAGAACACCGGGGAGCTGTTTTTT. This gives the protein CASSPFVGGAENTGELFF.

V and J are TRBV7-2 and TRBJ2-1, with 8 bases fitting TRBD1. Germline V gene sequence: CDR1 SGHTA, CDR2 FQGNSA. J was trimmed by 5 bases and V by 4 bases; bases with no gene match: 7. CDR3 size: 15 residues. CDR3 loop: CASSSDRGTHNEQFF. Written as DNA, the CDR3 is TGTGCCAGCAGCTCCGACAGGGGAACGCACAATGAGCAGTTCTTC.

The J gene is TRBJ2-4, the V gene TRBV28; D gene uncertain. The CDR3 totals 16 residues. Between the trimmed V and J ends, which lost 6 bases and 0 bases, there was a span of 15 bases. Germline V gene lookup returns CDR1 MDHEN and CDR2 SYDVKM. The CDR3, as DNA: TGTGCCAGCAGAAGTGCCCACCTGCTAGCCAAAAACATTCAGTACTTC. Protein: CASRSAHLLAKNIQYF.

V usage is TRBV5-1 and J usage is TRBJ1-4, with D hard to call. The CDR3 covers 16 residues. The ends were cut back, 0 bases at V and 10 bases at J, with 19 bases in the middle. CDR1 is SGHRS and CDR2 is YFSETQ in the germline V gene. The DNA for the CDR3 is TGCGCCAGCAGCTTGGCCCCGGGGTCCAGGAACGGAAAACTGTTTTTT. Amino acid sequence: CASSLAPGSRNGKLFF.

The chain joins TRBV24-1 to TRBJ1-5; D is unclear. Germline CDR1 reads KGHDR; CDR2 reads SFDVKD. The CDR3 extends over 14 amino acids. Trimming pared 3 bases from V and 4 bases from J, leaving 9 bases between. The CDR3 sequence: CATSDGIRNQPQHF. CDR3 DNA sequence: TGTGCCACCAGTGATGGGATCCGGAATCAGCCCCAGCATTTT.

The rearrangement uses TRBV6-2 or TRBV6-3 and TRBJ1-6; 9 bases match TRBD1. Germline CDR1 reads MNHEY; CDR2 reads SVGEGT. V dropped 5 bases and J dropped 13; count of bases not matched to a gene: 12. CDR3 length: 15 amino acids. DNA of the CDR3: TGTGCCAGCAGTCGCAATCCGGGACAGGGTGCTCCCCTCCACTTT. Amino acid sequence: CASSRNPGQGAPLHF.